A single sample gave rise to the 28 T cell receptor beta chains below, sequenced in a study of somatic mutations in cytotoxic T cells in rheumatoid arthritis (dated by TCRdb to the late 2010s). The protocol used for the library was the immunoSEQ multiplex PCR assay. What TCRdb holds here is the immuneACCESS table cut down to in-frame rearrangements. Part of the clones is not present; checked against another copy, under half of the missing clones reflect an unresolved V gene, and the others are unexplained. In this sample the table shows about 17,000 clones, over 75% of which occur a single time. The ten largest clones add up to 8.9% of the sample. The sequenced sample was CD8+ T cells sorted from blood. Receptor source: an adult with rheumatoid arthritis.

The chain uses TRBV6-5 and TRBJ1-5; 7 positions match TRBD1. V was pared by 0 bases and J by 6 bases, with 5 bases of the junction left unmatched. Germline loops: CDR1 MNHEY, CDR2 SVGAGI. The CDR3 has 15 residues. As DNA, the CDR3 is TGTGCCAGCAGTTACTCGGCAGGGGGAGGTCAGCCCCAGCATTTT. Amino acids: CASSYSAGGGQPQHF.

CDR3 loop: CASSYMTSSSYNEQFF. The DNA of the CDR3 is TGTGCCAGCAGCTACATGACTAGCTCATCCTACAATGAGCAGTTCTTC. This chain joins TRBV7-9 and TRBJ2-1, with 7 bases that match TRBD2. This CDR3 has 16 residues. CDR1 and CDR2 from the germline V gene are SEHNR and FQNEAQ (reference sequence). Trimming removed 4 bases from V and 1 base from J; junction bases left unmatched: 7.

The V and J genes are TRBV7-9 and TRBJ2-3; D may be TRBD1 (6 bases). Germline loops: CDR1 SEHNR, CDR2 FQNEAQ (reference sequence). This CDR3 spans 17 amino acids. Between the trimmed V and J ends, which lost 4 bases and 3 bases, there was a span of 20 bases. This chain's CDR3 is CASSSTGHPQGTDTQYF. CDR3 sequence (DNA): TGTGCCAGCAGCTCCACTGGACACCCCCAGGGGACAGATACGCAGTATTTT.

This chain joins TRBV25-1 and TRBJ1-4; TRBD1 might be the D (6 bases). Germline-derived CDR1 and CDR2 are MGHDK and SYGVNS. The CDR3 is made up of 13 amino acids. V lost 6 bases, J lost 8 bases, and 13 bases lay in between. The CDR3 loop is CASRTGRGEKLFF. In DNA form, the CDR3 reads TGTGCCAGCAGAACAGGGAGGGGGGAAAAACTGTTTTTT.

The gene calls are TRBV6-6 and TRBJ1-1; D remains unclear. Trimming stripped 2 bases from V and 5 bases from J, with 12 bases between. Germline CDR1 is MNHNY and CDR2 is SVGAGI (reference sequence). This CDR3 is built from 14 residues. CDR3 residues: CASSYGRPGTEAFF. Here the CDR3 DNA reads TGTGCCAGCAGTTACGGCAGGCCCGGGACTGAAGCTTTCTTT.

This clone appeared a few times. The V and J genes are TRBV7-2 and TRBJ1-5; unclear D gene. CDR3 length: 15 amino acids. In germline, CDR1 is SGHTA, CDR2 FQGNSA. Trimming pared 5 bases from V and 0 bases from J, leaving 11 bases between. CDR3 bases: TGTGCCAGCAGCCCGGGAGCTTATAGCAATCAGCCCCAGCATTTT. It translates to CASSPGAYSNQPQHF. The variable domain in full, completed from reference TRBV7-2 and TRBJ1-5, reads GAGVSQSPSNKVTEKGKDVELRCDPISGHTALYWYRQSLGQGLEFLIYFQGNSAPDKSGLPSDRFSAERTGGSVSTLTIQRTQQEDSAVYLCASSPGAYSNQPQHFGDGTRLSIL.

A few counts support this clone. The chain carries TRBV2 and TRBJ2-7, with 8 bases identical to TRBD1. V shed 6 bases and J 4 bases; nucleotides not matched to a gene: 5. Germline V gene lookup returns CDR1 SNHLY and CDR2 FYNNEI. The CDR3 totals 13 residues. In nucleotides, the CDR3 is TGTGCCAGCAGCACCCGGGACAGGTACGAGCAGTACTTC. Its protein is CASSTRDRYEQYF.

This clone was picked up a small number of times. The V gene is TRBV10-1, the J gene TRBJ1-5; D ambiguous. The V end lost 1 base, the J end lost 3 bases, and 1 base lay between the germline ends. Germline V lookup: CDR1 WNHNN, CDR2 SYGVQD (reference sequence). The CDR3 is 12 residues long. The chain's CDR3 is CASSEFNQPQHF. CDR3 DNA sequence: TGCGCCAGCAGTGAGTTCAATCAGCCCCAGCATTTT.

The sample holds a few counts of this clone. This rearrangement joins TRBV27 to TRBJ2-7, with D perhaps given as TRBD1 or TRBD2 (5 bases each). The V end was cut by 3 bases, the J end by 3 bases, with 12 bases between. The V gene's germline CDR1 is MNHEY and CDR2 SMNVEV (reference sequence). The CDR3 has 14 amino acids. The chain's CDR3 is CASSFDRDGYEQYF. The CDR3 DNA follows: TGTGCCAGCAGTTTCGATCGGGACGGCTACGAGCAGTACTTC.

V gene TRBV2 combines with J gene TRBJ1-2; D call uncertain. The germline gives CDR1 SNHLY, CDR2 FYNNEI. The CDR3 covers 15 residues. The V end was cut by 5 bases, the J end by 8 bases, with 21 bases between. CDR3 region: CASSPSSSAPSGYTF. The CDR3, as DNA: TGTGCCAGCAGTCCTTCGTCCAGCGCCCCATCCGGCTACACCTTC.

The CDR3 DNA reads TGTGCCAGCAGCCAAGGTCTAGCAGGTGAGCAGTTCTTC. It specifies CASSQGLAGEQFF. V gene TRBV14 combines with J gene TRBJ2-1, with D perhaps matching TRBD2 (5 bases). The CDR3 extends over 13 amino acids. V gave up 1 base and J gave up 9 bases, with 10 bases separating them. Germline V CDR1 and CDR2: SGHDN, FVKESK.

The V call is TRBV6-5, the J call TRBJ2-7, with D possibly matching TRBD1 (6 bases). The CDR3 sequence is 15 residues long. The V end lost 4 bases, the J end lost 4 bases, and 17 bases lay between the germline ends. Germline-derived CDR1 and CDR2 are MNHEY and SVGAGI. The CDR3, as DNA: TGTGCCAGCAGTTCGGGGACATACCATAAATACGAGCAGTACTTC. It encodes CASSSGTYHKYEQYF.

The chain joins TRBV9 to TRBJ2-7, with D unclear. The germline gives CDR1 SGDLS, CDR2 YYNGEE. This CDR3 has 15 residues. V was cut by 3 bases and J by 4 bases, with 17 bases left in between. CDR3 in amino acids: CASSGEGGYHYEQYF. The DNA of the CDR3 is TGTGCCAGCAGCGGAGAAGGCGGCTATCATTACGAGCAGTACTTC.

V is TRBV5-4 and J is TRBJ1-1; a possible D gene is TRBD1 (5 bases). This CDR3 contains 14 residues. Trimming took 2 bases from V and 1 from J, leaving 9 bases between them. Germline lookup yields CDR1 SGHNT and CDR2 YYREEE (reference sequence). The CDR3 sequence: CASSFGTGNTEAFF. As DNA, the CDR3 is TGTGCCAGCAGCTTCGGGACGGGGAACACTGAAGCTTTCTTT.

This chain joins TRBV7-9 and TRBJ2-5, with TRBD2 matching over 11 bases. V was pared by 4 bases and J by 5 bases, with 15 bases of the junction left unmatched. This CDR3 has 18 residues. Germline CDR1 reads SEHNR; CDR2 reads FQNEAQ (reference sequence). DNA of the CDR3: TGTGCCAGCAGCTCCGCCGGGCTAGCGGGAGGAAGGTGGGAGACCCAGTACTTC. Protein product: CASSSAGLAGGRWETQYF. The full variable domain, in which reference TRBV7-9 and TRBJ2-5 provide the parts outside the CDR3, is DTGVSQNPRHKITKRGQNVTFRCDPISEHNRLYWYRQTLGQGPEFLTYFQNEAQLEKSRLLSDRFSAERPKGSFSTLEIQRTEQGDSAMYLCASSSAGLAGGRWETQYFGPGTRLLVL.

This chain joins TRBV5-6 and TRBJ1-1; D not resolved. The CDR3 has 12 amino acids. Trimming stripped 4 bases from V and 7 bases from J, with 11 bases between. Germline CDR1 reads SGHDT; CDR2 reads YYEEEE. CDR3 coding DNA: TGTGCCAGCAGCCTGTGGGGTGATGAAGCTTTCTTT. This gives the protein CASSLWGDEAFF. Based on the CDR3 plus reference TRBV5-6 and TRBJ1-1, the full variable domain is DAGVTQSPTHLIKTRGQQVTLRCSPKSGHDTVSWYQQALGQGPQFIFQYYEEEERQRGNFPDRFSGHQFPNYSSELNVNALLLGDSALYLCASSLWGDEAFFGQGTRLTVV.

V gene TRBV10-2 combines with J gene TRBJ2-1, with 7 bases identical to TRBD2. V trimming: 2 bases; J trimming: 4 bases; junction bases outside the gene matches: 2. The germline CDR1 and CDR2 sequences are WSHSY and SAAADI. CDR3 size: 14 residues. CDR3 nucleotide sequence: TGCGCCAGCAGTGAGGGGACTACATACAATGAGCAGTTCTTC. This encodes CASSEGTTYNEQFF.

In its sample, this clone ranks as medium-sized. CDR3 DNA sequence: TGTGCGGCCACAGATGATGAAAAACTGTTTTTT. It translates to CAATDDEKLFF. The chain is built from TRBV6-6 and TRBJ1-4; D is unresolved. In germline, CDR1 is MNHNY, CDR2 SVGAGI (reference sequence). This CDR3 region has 11 residues.

The J gene is TRBJ2-3, the V gene TRBV25-1, with D perhaps given as TRBD1 or TRBD2 (5 bases each). The germline CDR1 and CDR2 sequences are MGHDK and SYGVNS. V lost 4 bases, J lost 1 base, and 12 bases lay in between. CDR3 length: 15 residues. CDR3 coding DNA: TGTGCCAGCAGTGCCCGGGGCAGGGGCACAGATACGCAGTATTTT. This sequence encodes CASSARGRGTDTQYF.

V and J are TRBV5-6 and TRBJ2-7; D ambiguous. V was cut by 2 bases and J by 6 bases, with 6 bases left in between. The V gene's germline CDR1 is SGHDT and CDR2 YYEEEE. The CDR3 runs to 11 residues. Here the CDR3 reads CASSFTTEQYF. CDR3 nucleotides: TGTGCCAGCAGCTTTACGACCGAGCAGTACTTC. Variable domain in full (rest from reference TRBV5-6 and TRBJ2-7): DAGVTQSPTHLIKTRGQQVTLRCSPKSGHDTVSWYQQALGQGPQFIFQYYEEEERQRGNFPDRFSGHQFPNYSSELNVNALLLGDSALYLCASSFTTEQYFGPGTRLTVT.

The chain uses TRBV10-3 and TRBJ2-7, with 12 bases that match TRBD2. After removal of 9 bases from V and 2 bases from J, the junction contained 2 bases not matched to a gene. This CDR3 has 13 amino acids. Germline lookup yields CDR1 ENHRY and CDR2 SYGVKD. CDR3 loop: CAILAGGTYEQYF. DNA for the CDR3: TGTGCCATACTAGCGGGGGGCACCTACGAGCAGTACTTC.

V is TRBV7-9 and J is TRBJ1-5, with D unresolved. CDR1 is SEHNR and CDR2 is FQNEAQ in the germline V gene (reference sequence). CDR3 length equals 12 residues. V lost 3 bases and J 6 bases, leaving 6 bases between the germline ends. Written as DNA, the CDR3 is TGTGCCAGCAGCTTCGAAGCTCAGCCCCAGCATTTT. It yields the protein CASSFEAQPQHF.

This rearrangement joins TRBV7-9 to TRBJ2-5; 14 bases fit TRBD2. The J segment lost 5 bases and the V segment lost 3 bases, leaving 5 bases of the junction unmatched. Germline CDR1 is SEHNR and CDR2 is FQNEAQ (reference sequence). CDR3 length: 16 residues. CDR3 nucleotide sequence: TGTGCCAGCAGCTTTCCGGGACTAGCGGGAGCGGAGACCCAGTACTTC. It codes for CASSFPGLAGAETQYF.

This chain uses TRBV19 with TRBJ1-5; 7 bases map to TRBD1. The CDR3 totals 17 residues. The ends lost 9 bases at V and 1 base at J; junction bases unmatched: 15. In germline, CDR1 is LNHDA, CDR2 SQIVND (reference sequence). The CDR3 DNA reads TGTGCCAGCGGTAGGGCAGGGGGTTATAGAAGCAATCAGCCCCAGCATTTT. Amino acids: CASGRAGGYRSNQPQHF.

The V and J genes are TRBV6-4 and TRBJ1-1; tentatively, D is TRBD1 (5 bases). Trimming removed 6 bases from V and 5 bases from J, with 7 bases in between. Germline assignment: CDR1 MRHNA and CDR2 SNTAGT. The CDR3 contains 11 residues. This chain's CDR3 is CASSQGTEAFF. In DNA form, the CDR3 reads TGTGCCAGCAGCCAGGGAACTGAAGCTTTCTTT.

The chain recombines TRBV19 with TRBJ2-7; D is perhaps TRBD1 (6 bases). The V end was cut by 1 base, the J end by 3 bases, with 13 bases between. This CDR3 is built from 15 residues. Germline V CDR1 and CDR2: LNHDA, SQIVND (reference sequence). The CDR3 region is CASSIGWGRVYEQYF. In DNA, the CDR3 is TGTGCCAGTAGTATAGGCTGGGGGCGAGTCTACGAGCAGTACTTC.

V usage is TRBV19 and J usage is TRBJ1-4; no definite D call. CDR1 is LNHDA and CDR2 is SQIVND in the germline V gene (reference sequence). The V end lost 5 bases, the J end lost 5 bases, and 21 bases lay between the germline ends. The CDR3 runs to 17 residues. The CDR3, as DNA: TGTGCCAGTAGTCCCCATCCCCGGGAAATCGAAAATGAAAAACTGTTTTTT. Amino acids: CASSPHPREIENEKLFF.

The V call is TRBV2, the J call TRBJ2-1, with 8 positions matching TRBD2. Per the germline V gene, CDR1 is SNHLY and CDR2 is FYNNEI. After removal of 6 bases from V and 4 bases from J, the junction contained 11 bases not matched to a gene. This CDR3 has 16 residues. CDR3 in amino acids: CASSLGLSGDYNEQFF. Written as DNA, the CDR3 is TGTGCCAGCAGCCTTGGCCTTAGCGGGGATTACAATGAGCAGTTCTTC.